These 15 T cell receptor beta chains were all obtained from the same sample, sequenced in a study of blood T cells in healthy people across ages. Then a second PCR, running about 6 to 12 cycles, was carried out with a sample-barcoded 5' primer and a J-beta primer mix. One entry per CDR3 protein, called by TCRdb with MiXCR from the 5' RACE reads. The profile shows about 620,000 distinct CDR3 sequences, approximately 21% of them singletons. Sequenced input: blood. The source is a man between 65 and 85 years old in good health.

This clonotype was recorded a few times. This chain uses TRBV6-5 with TRBJ2-1; tentatively, D is TRBD2 (5 bases). There are 17 residues in the CDR3. V was pared by 8 bases and J by 7 bases, with 27 bases between. Germline CDR1 is MNHEY and CDR2 is SVGAGI. The CDR3 region is CASQLRSGGAGTNEQFF. In nucleotides, the CDR3 is TGTGCCAGCCAATTACGATCTGGAGGAGCCGGAACAAATGAGCAGTTCTTC.

The rearrangement uses TRBV27 and TRBJ2-3; 12 bases are shared with TRBD2. Trimming at V came to 5 bases and at J to 1 base, leaving 4 bases not matched to a gene. The CDR3 runs to 16 residues. CDR1 is MNHEY and CDR2 is SMNVEV in the germline V gene (reference sequence). The CDR3 spells CASSTWTSGGTDTQYF. DNA of the CDR3: TGTGCCAGCAGTACCTGGACTAGCGGGGGCACAGATACGCAGTATTTT.

The chain has TRBV11-2 and TRBJ2-7; possibly TRBD1 or TRBD2 for D (5 bases each). Germline V CDR1 and CDR2: SGHAT, FQNNGV. Deletions cut 6 bases from V and 2 bases from J, with 11 bases between. The CDR3 is made up of 13 amino acids. CDR3 in DNA: TGTGCCAGCAGGGGGGTGAAGACCTACGAGCAGTACGTC. Its translation is CASRGVKTYEQYV.

This clonotype has a handful of counts. This rearrangement joins TRBV24-1 to TRBJ2-2; a possible D gene is TRBD2 (5 bases). The CDR3 runs to 12 residues. The V gene's germline CDR1 is KGHDR and CDR2 SFDVKD. Trimming removed 6 bases at V and 5 bases at J, with 6 bases between. In DNA form, the CDR3 reads TGTGCCACCAGTTGGGAGACCGGGGAGCTGTTTTTT. Translated: CATSWETGELFF.

A note on this clonotype: Being one base from a much bigger clone, this may be a read error. The chain uses TRBV7-3 and TRBJ2-1, with 8 bases that match TRBD2. Germline CDR1 and CDR2: SGHTA and FQGTGA. The length of the CDR3 is 15 residues. The CDR3 sequence is CVSSFSLAVYNEQFF. In DNA, the CDR3 is TGTGTCAGCAGCTTCTCACTAGCGGTCTACAATGAGCAGTTCTTC.

This clonotype was observed a handful of times. This chain links TRBV7-9 with TRBJ1-2; TRBD1 might be the D (5 bases). Germline-derived CDR1 and CDR2 are SEHNR and FQNEAQ (reference sequence). The length of the CDR3 is 16 residues. V was shortened by 0 bases and J by 4 bases, with 15 bases between the two germline ends. CDR3: CASSLAGAAGIYGYTF. The CDR3 DNA sequence: TGTGCCAGCAGCTTAGCAGGGGCGGCGGGCATCTATGGCTACACCTTC.

V usage is TRBV6-2 or TRBV6-3 and J usage is TRBJ2-3; D is unresolved. This CDR3 contains 15 residues. Germline values: CDR1 MNHEY, CDR2 SVGEGT. The V end was cut by 2 bases, the J end by 3 bases, with 12 bases between. CDR3 loop: CASSYLGYETDTQYF. The CDR3 nucleotides read TGTGCCAGCAGTTACCTTGGCTATGAAACAGATACGCAGTATTTT.

The chain combines TRBV3-1 with TRBJ2-7; no firm D call. Germline V gene sequence: CDR1 LGHDT, CDR2 YNNKEL (reference sequence). CDR3 size: 13 residues. The V gene lost 3 bases and the J gene lost 0 bases, with 6 bases spanning the gap. CDR3 DNA sequence: TGTGCCAGCAGCCACCGGTACTCCTACGAGCAGTACTTC. Translation gives CASSHRYSYEQYF.

With respect to this clonotype: The junction and the germline gene differ at one end; a read error may be behind it. CDR3 in amino acids: CAGRPGLAGNNEQFF. The CDR3 nucleotides are TGTGCCGGCAGGCCGGGACTAGCGGGGAACAATGAGCAGTTCTTC. V gene TRBV7-2 combines with J gene TRBJ2-1, with TRBD2 identical over 13 bases. CDR1 and CDR2 (germline): SGHTA, FQGNSA. The CDR3 contains 15 residues.

This clonotype was picked up a small number of times. This rearrangement joins TRBV20-1 to TRBJ2-5; 11 bases map to TRBD2. The CDR3 loop spans 15 amino acids. J gave up 1 base and V 5 bases, and 6 bases lay outside the gene matches. Per the germline V gene, CDR1 is DFQATT and CDR2 is SNEGSKA (reference sequence). Here the CDR3 DNA reads TGCAGTGCTCGAGGGACTAGCGGAGGCCAAGAGACCCAGTACTTC. This gives the protein CSARGTSGGQETQYF.

The chain uses TRBV18 and TRBJ2-1; 8 nucleotides align to TRBD1. In germline, CDR1 is KGHSH, CDR2 LQKENI. The V and J ends lost 2 bases and 10 bases, in that order; junction bases with no gene match: 4. This CDR3 has 13 residues. The CDR3 DNA sequence: TGTGCCAGCTCACCATCGACAGGGGACGAGCAGTTCTTC. This translates into CASSPSTGDEQFF.

This chain's CDR3 is CASSLERGNTIYF. CDR3 coding DNA: TGCGCCAGCAGCTTGGAACGCGGAAACACCATATATTTT. The rearrangement links TRBV5-1 to TRBJ1-3; D unclear. V was clipped by 0 bases and J by 4 bases, with 5 bases between them. Germline CDR1 reads SGHRS; CDR2 reads YFSETQ. The CDR3 covers 13 residues.

This clonotype was seen a handful of times. Lacking the conserved final phenylalanine or tryptophan, this CDR3 likely reflects a read error. The chain joins TRBV29-1 to TRBJ2-5; D gene ambiguous. Trimming cost V 1 base and J 3 bases, with 12 bases left between them. Germline-derived CDR1 and CDR2 are SQVTM and ANQGSEA. This CDR3 region has 14 residues. The CDR3 DNA reads TGCAGCGTTGAAGGGGAAGTGGCGGAAGAGACCCAGTACCTC. This encodes CSVEGEVAEETQYL.

On this clonotype: This CDR3 fails to terminate in the conserved phenylalanine or tryptophan, so it likely reflects a read error. CDR3 in amino acids: CASSLGTSETQYV. DNA for the CDR3: TGTGCCAGCAGCTTAGGCACTAGCGAGACCCAGTACGTC. The rearrangement uses TRBV7-2 and TRBJ2-5, with D tentatively TRBD2 (6 bases). The CDR3 has 13 amino acids. Trimming removed 1 base from V and 5 bases from J, with 8 bases in between. Germline loops: CDR1 SGHTA, CDR2 FQGNSA.

In its sample, this clonotype was seen once. This chain links TRBV15 with TRBJ1-1; D is ambiguous. The CDR3 has 13 residues. Per germline, CDR1 LNHNV and CDR2 YYDKDF (reference sequence). Deletions cut 1 base from V and 5 bases from J, with 8 bases between. The CDR3 loop is CATSRGGMTEAFF. DNA of the CDR3: TGTGCCACCAGCAGAGGTGGGATGACTGAAGCTTTCTTT.